This T cell receptor (beta chain) was recorded in a study of blood T cell repertoires in COVID-19. Overall study context: Collection of acute and convalescent COVID-19 samples took place in the United States, Italy and Spain.

Original analysis: From reference gene primer amplification, estimates of nucleated cell counts were derived. Measured with immunoSEQ multiplex PCR; TCRdb has only the in-frame clones, and not every one. That table is the source of V, J and clone size, and D and trimming were worked out from the DNA. The sample has around 260,000 clones; 86% are singletons. V dropped 6 bases and J dropped 2; count of bases not matched to a gene: 6. Germline values: CDR1 MNHEY, CDR2 SVGAGI. CDR3 length: 15 residues. The specimen sequenced was peripheral blood. This clonotype was sampled from a man aged 40-50 years who had recovered from COVID-19. The chain recombines TRBV6-5 with TRBJ2-7, with TRBD2 matching over 11 bases. CDR3 residues: CASSPGLAATYEQYF. The CDR3 DNA sequence: TGTGCCAGCAGCCCGGGACTAGCGGCTACCTACGAGCAGTACTTC.